This entry lists 5 T cell receptor beta chains sequenced from one sample in a study of blood T cell repertoires in COVID-19. Some clones are missing from TCRdb's copy, which holds only in-frame ones; the method was immunoSEQ multiplex PCR. The sample yields approximately 120,000 clones, 81% seen once. The sample taken for sequencing was peripheral blood. The receptors derive from a human donor in a cohort sampled during active COVID-19.

V and J are TRBV19 and TRBJ1-2, with D possibly matching TRBD1 (5 bases). The CDR3 covers 13 residues. Germline values: CDR1 LNHDA, CDR2 SQIVND (reference sequence). Trimming took off 5 bases at V and 1 base at J, with 8 bases between the two ends. The CDR3 sequence: CASSAQDNYGYTF. The DNA for the CDR3 is TGTGCCAGTAGTGCACAGGATAACTATGGCTACACCTTC.

The rearrangement joins TRBV28 to TRBJ1-1; no clear D. Trimming pared 2 bases from V and 0 bases from J, leaving 7 bases between. Per the germline V gene, CDR1 is MDHEN and CDR2 is SYDVKM. CDR3 length equals 14 residues. This CDR3 is CASSLASMNTEAFF. Here the CDR3 DNA reads TGTGCCAGCAGTTTAGCGTCCATGAACACTGAAGCTTTCTTT.

This clone was seen a single time. V and J are TRBV6-1 and TRBJ2-5; the D gene is possibly TRBD2 (5 bases). Trimming took 2 bases from V and 5 from J, leaving 9 bases between them. The germline V gene has CDR1 MNHNS and CDR2 SASEGT. This CDR3 region has 13 residues. The CDR3 DNA is TGTGCCAGCAGTGAATCTAGGAGGGAGACCCAGTACTTC. This codes for CASSESRRETQYF.

The CDR3 sequence: CASSLELTGYNEQFF. The CDR3 region has the DNA TGTGCCAGCAGCCTGGAGTTGACAGGATACAATGAGCAGTTCTTC. The chain joins TRBV16 to TRBJ2-1; D is perhaps TRBD1 (6 bases). The V gene lost 4 bases and the J gene lost 4 bases, with 14 bases spanning the gap. This CDR3 is 15 amino acids long. Germline V gives CDR1 KGHSY, CDR2 FQNENV.

J is TRBJ2-5 and V is TRBV13, with D possibly matching TRBD2 (5 bases). Trimming left V 2 bases short and J 5 bases short, with 15 bases between. The germline V gene encodes CDR1 PRHDT and CDR2 FYEKMQ (reference sequence). CDR3 size: 15 residues. As DNA, the CDR3 is TGTGCCAGCAGCTTAAAGGCCGGACTCCCGGAGACCCAGTACTTC. It is translated as CASSLKAGLPETQYF.